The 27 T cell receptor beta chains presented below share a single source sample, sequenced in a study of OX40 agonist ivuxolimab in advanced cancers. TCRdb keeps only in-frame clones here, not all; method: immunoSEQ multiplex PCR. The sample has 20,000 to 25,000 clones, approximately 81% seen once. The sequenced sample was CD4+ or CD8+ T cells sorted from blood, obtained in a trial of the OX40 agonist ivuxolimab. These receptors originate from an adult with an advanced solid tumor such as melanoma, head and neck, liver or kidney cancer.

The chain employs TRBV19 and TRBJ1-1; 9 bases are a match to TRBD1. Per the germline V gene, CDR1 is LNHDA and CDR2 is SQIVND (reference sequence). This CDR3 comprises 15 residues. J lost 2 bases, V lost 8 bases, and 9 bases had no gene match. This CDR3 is CASAWGDRVNTEAFF. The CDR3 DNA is TGTGCCAGTGCCTGGGGGGACAGGGTCAACACTGAAGCTTTCTTT.

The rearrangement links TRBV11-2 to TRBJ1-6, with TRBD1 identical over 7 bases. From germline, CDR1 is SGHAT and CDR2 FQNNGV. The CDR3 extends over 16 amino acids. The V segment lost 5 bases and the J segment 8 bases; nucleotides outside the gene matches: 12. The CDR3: CASSLEVDRAHSPLHF. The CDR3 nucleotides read TGTGCCAGCAGCCTCGAGGTCGACAGGGCCCATTCACCCCTCCACTTT. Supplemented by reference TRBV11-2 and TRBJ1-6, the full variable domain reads EAGVAQSPRYKIIEKRQSVAFWCNPISGHATLYWYQQILGQGPKLLIQFQNNGVVDDSQLPKDRFSAERLKGVDSTLKIQPAKLEDSAVYLCASSLEVDRAHSPLHFGNGTRLTVT.

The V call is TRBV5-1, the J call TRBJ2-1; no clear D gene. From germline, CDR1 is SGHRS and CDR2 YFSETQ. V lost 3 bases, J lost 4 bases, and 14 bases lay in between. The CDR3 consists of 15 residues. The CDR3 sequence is CASSSDSPAYNEQFF. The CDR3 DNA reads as TGCGCCAGCAGCTCAGACTCCCCAGCTTACAATGAGCAGTTCTTC.

CDR3 loop: CASSIVRWRNPLPQHF. The DNA for the CDR3 is TGTGCCAGTAGTATAGTTCGGTGGCGGAATCCCCTCCCCCAGCATTTT. The chain combines TRBV19 with TRBJ1-5, with D unresolved. The CDR3 loop spans 16 amino acids. Trimming left V 1 base short and J 10 bases short, with 20 bases between. Germline loops: CDR1 LNHDA, CDR2 SQIVND (reference sequence).

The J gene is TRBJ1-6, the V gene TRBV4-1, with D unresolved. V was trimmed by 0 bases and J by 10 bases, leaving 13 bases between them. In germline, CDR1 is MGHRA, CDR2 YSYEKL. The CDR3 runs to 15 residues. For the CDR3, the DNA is TGCGCCAGCAGCCAAGAAACCGAGGCTGGCTCACCCCTCCACTTT. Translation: CASSQETEAGSPLHF.

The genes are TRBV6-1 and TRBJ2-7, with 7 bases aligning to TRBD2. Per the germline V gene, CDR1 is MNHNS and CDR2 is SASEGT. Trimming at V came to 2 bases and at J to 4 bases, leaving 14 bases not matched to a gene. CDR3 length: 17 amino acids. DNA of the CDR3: TGTGCCAGCAGTGAAATGGGAAGGGAGGGATTCTTTTACGAGCAGTACTTC. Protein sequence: CASSEMGREGFFYEQYF.

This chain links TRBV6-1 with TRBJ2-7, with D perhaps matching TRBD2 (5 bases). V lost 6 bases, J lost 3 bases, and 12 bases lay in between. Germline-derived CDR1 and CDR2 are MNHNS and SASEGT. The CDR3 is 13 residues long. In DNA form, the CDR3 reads TGTGCCAGCAGCCCTCGACGGGGCTACGAGCAGTACTTC. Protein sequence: CASSPRRGYEQYF.

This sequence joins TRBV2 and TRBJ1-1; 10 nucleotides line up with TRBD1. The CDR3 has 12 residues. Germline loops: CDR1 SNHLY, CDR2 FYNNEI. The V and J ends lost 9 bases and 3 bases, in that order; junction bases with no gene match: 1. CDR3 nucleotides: TGTGCCAGGGGGACAGGGGACACTGAAGCTTTCTTT. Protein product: CARGTGDTEAFF.

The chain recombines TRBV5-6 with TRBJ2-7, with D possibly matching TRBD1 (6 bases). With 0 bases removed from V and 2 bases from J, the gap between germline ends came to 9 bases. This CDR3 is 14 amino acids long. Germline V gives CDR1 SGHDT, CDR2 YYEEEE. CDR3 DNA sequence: TGTGCCAGCAGCTTGGGGGGACATCCCTACGAGCAGTACTTC. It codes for CASSLGGHPYEQYF.

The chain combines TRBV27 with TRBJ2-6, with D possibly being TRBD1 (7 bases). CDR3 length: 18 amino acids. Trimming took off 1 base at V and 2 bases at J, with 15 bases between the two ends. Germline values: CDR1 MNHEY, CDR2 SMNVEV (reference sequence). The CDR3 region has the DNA TGTGCCAGCAGTTTATTCCAGGGGGGAACGGCTGGGGCCAACGTCCTGACTTTC. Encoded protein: CASSLFQGGTAGANVLTF.

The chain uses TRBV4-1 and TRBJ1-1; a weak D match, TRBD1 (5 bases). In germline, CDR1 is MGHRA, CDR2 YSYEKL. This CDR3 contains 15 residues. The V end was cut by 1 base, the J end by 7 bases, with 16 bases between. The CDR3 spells CASSQGEGRRGEAFF. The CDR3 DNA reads TGCGCCAGCAGCCAAGGGGAGGGGAGGCGGGGTGAAGCTTTCTTT.

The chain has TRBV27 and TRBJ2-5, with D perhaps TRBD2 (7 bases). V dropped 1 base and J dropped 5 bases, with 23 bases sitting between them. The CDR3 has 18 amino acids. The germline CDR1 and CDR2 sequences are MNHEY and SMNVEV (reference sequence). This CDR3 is CASSLWGGARFTGETQYF. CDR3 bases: TGTGCCAGCAGTTTATGGGGGGGGGCTCGTTTTACTGGTGAGACCCAGTACTTC.

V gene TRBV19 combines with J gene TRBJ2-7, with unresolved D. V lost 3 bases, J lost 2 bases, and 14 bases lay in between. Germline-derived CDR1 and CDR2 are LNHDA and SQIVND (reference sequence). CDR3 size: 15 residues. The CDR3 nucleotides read TGTGCCAGTAGTATTCGTGACGGTCGGACCTACGAGCAGTACTTC. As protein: CASSIRDGRTYEQYF.

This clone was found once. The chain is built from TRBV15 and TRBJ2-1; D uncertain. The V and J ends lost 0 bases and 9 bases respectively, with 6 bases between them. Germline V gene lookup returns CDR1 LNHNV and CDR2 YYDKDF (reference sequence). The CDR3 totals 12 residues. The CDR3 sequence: CATSRDYGEQFF. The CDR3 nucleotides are TGTGCCACCAGCAGAGATTATGGTGAGCAGTTCTTC.

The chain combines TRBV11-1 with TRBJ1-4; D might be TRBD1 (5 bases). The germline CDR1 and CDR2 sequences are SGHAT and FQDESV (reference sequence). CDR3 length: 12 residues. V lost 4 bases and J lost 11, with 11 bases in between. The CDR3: CASSSPGSKLFF. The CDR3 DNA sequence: TGTGCCAGCAGCTCGCCAGGGAGTAAACTGTTTTTT.

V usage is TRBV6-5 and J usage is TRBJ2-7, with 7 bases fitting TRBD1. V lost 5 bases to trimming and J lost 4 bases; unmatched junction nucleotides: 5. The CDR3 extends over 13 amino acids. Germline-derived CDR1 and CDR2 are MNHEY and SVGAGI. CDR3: CASSPGTEYEQYF. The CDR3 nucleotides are TGTGCCAGCAGTCCCGGGACAGAATACGAGCAGTACTTC.

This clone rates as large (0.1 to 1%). Written as DNA, the CDR3 is TGTGCCAGCAGCTTAGGGGGAGCCACAGATACGCAGTATTTT. Residues: CASSLGGATDTQYF. This chain joins TRBV7-2 and TRBJ2-3, with D possibly TRBD2 on 5 matching bases. This CDR3 contains 14 residues. Per the germline V gene, CDR1 is SGHTA and CDR2 is FQGNSA. V dropped 1 base and J dropped 2 bases, with 7 bases sitting between them.

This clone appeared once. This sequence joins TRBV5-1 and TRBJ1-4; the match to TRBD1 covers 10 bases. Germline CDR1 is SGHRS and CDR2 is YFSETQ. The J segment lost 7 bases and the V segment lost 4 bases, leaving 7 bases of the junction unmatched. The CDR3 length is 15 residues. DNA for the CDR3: TGCGCCAGCAGCACTGGGACAGGGGCCGGTGAAAAACTGTTTTTT. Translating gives CASSTGTGAGEKLFF.

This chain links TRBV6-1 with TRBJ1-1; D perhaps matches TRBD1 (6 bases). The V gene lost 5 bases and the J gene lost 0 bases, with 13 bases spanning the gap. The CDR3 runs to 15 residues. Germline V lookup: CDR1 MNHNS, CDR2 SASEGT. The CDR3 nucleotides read TGTGCCAGCAGTTTACAGGGAGCAATGAACACTGAAGCTTTCTTT. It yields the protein CASSLQGAMNTEAFF.

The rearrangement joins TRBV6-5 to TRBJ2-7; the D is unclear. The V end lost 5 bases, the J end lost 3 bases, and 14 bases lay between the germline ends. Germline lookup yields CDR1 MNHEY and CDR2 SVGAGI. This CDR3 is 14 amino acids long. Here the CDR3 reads CASSETVRLYEQYF. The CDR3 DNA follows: TGTGCCAGCAGTGAAACAGTTAGGCTCTACGAGCAGTACTTC.

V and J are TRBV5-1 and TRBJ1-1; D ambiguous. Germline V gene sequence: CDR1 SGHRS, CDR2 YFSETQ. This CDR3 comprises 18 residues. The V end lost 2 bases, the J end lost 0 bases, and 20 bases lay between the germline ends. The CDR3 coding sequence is TGCGCCAGCAGCTTAGATAGGAGAACGGGAAGAATGAACACTGAAGCTTTCTTT. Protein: CASSLDRRTGRMNTEAFF.

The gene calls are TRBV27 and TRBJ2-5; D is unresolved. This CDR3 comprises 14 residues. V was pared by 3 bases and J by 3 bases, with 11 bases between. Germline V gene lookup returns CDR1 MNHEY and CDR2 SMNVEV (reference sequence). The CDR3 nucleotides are TGTGCCAGCAGTTTTGCAGATCGTAAAGAGACCCAGTACTTC. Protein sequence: CASSFADRKETQYF.

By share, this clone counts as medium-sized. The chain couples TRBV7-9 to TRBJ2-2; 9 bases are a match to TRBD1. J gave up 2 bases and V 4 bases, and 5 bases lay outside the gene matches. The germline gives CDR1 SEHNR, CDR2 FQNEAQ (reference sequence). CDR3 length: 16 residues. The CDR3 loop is CASSSDRGFNTGELFF. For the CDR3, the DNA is TGTGCCAGCAGCTCCGACAGGGGGTTTAACACCGGGGAGCTGTTTTTT.

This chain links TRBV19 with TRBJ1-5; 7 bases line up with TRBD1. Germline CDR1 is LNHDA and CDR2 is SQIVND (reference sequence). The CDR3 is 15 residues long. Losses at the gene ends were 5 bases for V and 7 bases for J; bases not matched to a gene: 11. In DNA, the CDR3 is TGTGCCAGTAGTGTGAGGGGGCGCGTGGAACAGCCCCAGCATTTT. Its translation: CASSVRGRVEQPQHF.

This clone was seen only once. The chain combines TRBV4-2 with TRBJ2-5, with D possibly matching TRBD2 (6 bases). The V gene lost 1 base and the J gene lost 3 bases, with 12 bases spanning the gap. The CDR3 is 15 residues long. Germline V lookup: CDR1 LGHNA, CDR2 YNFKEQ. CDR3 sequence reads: CASSQGPSEKETQYF. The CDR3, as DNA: TGTGCCAGCAGCCAAGGTCCTAGCGAGAAAGAGACCCAGTACTTC.

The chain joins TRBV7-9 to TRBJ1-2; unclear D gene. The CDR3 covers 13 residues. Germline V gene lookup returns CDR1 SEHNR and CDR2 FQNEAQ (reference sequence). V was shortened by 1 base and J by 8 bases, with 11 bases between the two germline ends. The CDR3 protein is CASSLGSEIGYTF. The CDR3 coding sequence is TGTGCCAGCAGCTTAGGGAGTGAGATAGGCTACACCTTC.

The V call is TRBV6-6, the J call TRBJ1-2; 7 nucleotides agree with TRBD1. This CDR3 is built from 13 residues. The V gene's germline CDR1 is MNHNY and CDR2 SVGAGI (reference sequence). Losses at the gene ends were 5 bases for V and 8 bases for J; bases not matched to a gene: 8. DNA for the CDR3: TGTGCCAGCAGTCAAGAGACAGGGTTCGGCTACACCTTC. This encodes CASSQETGFGYTF.